These 26 T cell receptor beta chains were sequenced from one sample in a study of memory CD4+ T cells and cytomegalovirus serostatus. The table came from immunoSEQ multiplex PCR; TCRdb's copy has only in-frame clones and leaves some out. The table lists approximately 41,000 clones, roughly four fifths of them singletons. The sort gate was single viable CD3+CD4+CD8-CD45RO+ cells for memory CD4+ T cells. Material for sequencing was memory CD4+ T cells from blood. These receptors all stem from an adult in good health and CMV-seronegative.

V and J are TRBV5-4 and TRBJ2-3, with unresolved D. This CDR3 is 14 amino acids long. Between the trimmed V and J ends, which lost 1 base and 2 bases, there was a span of 8 bases. The germline V gene encodes CDR1 SGHNT and CDR2 YYREEE (reference sequence). The CDR3 nucleotides are TGTGCCAGCAGCTTGCGCACAACCACAGATACGCAGTATTTT. Translation gives CASSLRTTTDTQYF.

The V gene is TRBV9, the J gene TRBJ2-1; no clear D. Trimming left V 0 bases short and J 3 bases short, with 1 base between. Germline V lookup: CDR1 SGDLS, CDR2 YYNGEE. CDR3 length: 12 residues. CDR3 sequence reads: CASSVGYNEQFF. In DNA form, the CDR3 reads TGTGCCAGCAGCGTAGGCTACAATGAGCAGTTCTTC.

The gene calls are TRBV2 and TRBJ2-2; tentative D call: TRBD1 (5 bases). The ends were cut back, 7 bases at V and 6 bases at J, with 9 bases in the middle. This CDR3 has 12 amino acids. CDR1 is SNHLY and CDR2 is FYNNEI in the germline V gene. The CDR3, as DNA: TGTGCCAGCAATAGGGGCCCCGGGGAGCTGTTTTTT. Translating gives CASNRGPGELFF.

The genes are TRBV27 and TRBJ1-1; TRBD1 matches at 7 bases. V gave up 8 bases and J gave up 4 bases; unmatched junction bases: 7. Per germline, CDR1 MNHEY and CDR2 SMNVEV (reference sequence). The CDR3 spans 13 residues. The CDR3 nucleotides are TGTGCCAGCTCGAGGGGGCTTAGCACTGAAGCTTTCTTT. Protein: CASSRGLSTEAFF.

The rearrangement links TRBV19 to TRBJ1-2; D might be TRBD1 (5 bases). Trimming left V 3 bases short and J 5 bases short, with 13 bases between. The CDR3 loop spans 14 amino acids. CDR1 is LNHDA and CDR2 is SQIVND in the germline V gene (reference sequence). Here the CDR3 reads CASSIDRGAYGYTF. For the CDR3, the DNA is TGTGCCAGTAGTATTGATAGGGGTGCTTATGGCTACACCTTC.

The chain joins TRBV30 to TRBJ2-2; TRBD1 matches at 9 bases. J gave up 7 bases and V 2 bases, and 2 bases lay outside the gene matches. This CDR3 is built from 13 residues. Germline CDR1 and CDR2: GTSNPN and SVGIG (reference sequence). CDR3 amino acids: CAWSRQGVGELFF. CDR3 coding DNA: TGTGCCTGGAGTCGACAGGGGGTCGGGGAGCTGTTTTTT.

The chain links TRBV4-3 to TRBJ2-7; D remains ambiguous. The length of the CDR3 is 14 residues. Between the trimmed V and J ends, which lost 4 bases and 0 bases, there was a span of 10 bases. CDR1 is LGHNA, CDR2 YSLEER, per germline. CDR3 in DNA: TGCGCCAGCAGCCCCGACAAGTACTCCTACGAGCAGTACTTC. This gives the protein CASSPDKYSYEQYF.

The chain employs TRBV18 and TRBJ2-7; 10 bases align to TRBD1. This CDR3 comprises 15 residues. CDR1 and CDR2 (germline): KGHSH, LQKENI. Trimming cost V 3 bases and J 3 bases; bases outside gene matches: 5. The CDR3 coding sequence is TGTGCCAGCTCACCCCGGACAGGGGGTCTCTACGAGCAGTACTTC. It codes for CASSPRTGGLYEQYF.

The V call is TRBV7-2, the J call TRBJ2-1, with 16 positions matching TRBD2. Germline V CDR1 and CDR2: SGHTA, FQGNSA. The trim removed 0 bases at V and 9 bases at J, leaving 2 bases unmatched. The CDR3 has 16 amino acids. CDR3 DNA sequence: TGTGCCAGCAGCTTAGCTGGGACTAGCGGGAGGGTTGAGCAGTTCTTC. It translates to CASSLAGTSGRVEQFF.

DNA of the CDR3: TGTGCCAGCAGCTCTGGACGGCTCCATGAGCAGTTCTTC. Translated: CASSSGRLHEQFF. The rearrangement uses TRBV5-6 and TRBJ2-1; D gene unclear. V was cut by 3 bases and J by 8 bases, with 12 bases left in between. Germline V gene data show CDR1 as SGHDT and CDR2 as YYEEEE. The CDR3 extends over 13 amino acids.

This clone was observed a single time. The V call is TRBV29-1, the J call TRBJ2-3; TRBD1 is a possible D gene (5 bases). V was trimmed by 4 bases and J by 2 bases, leaving 13 bases between them. Per germline, CDR1 SQVTM and CDR2 ANQGSEA. The CDR3 loop spans 14 amino acids. In DNA, the CDR3 is TGCAGCGTTGTACAGGAATATCCCACAGATACGCAGTATTTT. Amino acids: CSVVQEYPTDTQYF.

The chain employs TRBV7-9 and TRBJ1-1; 8 positions match TRBD1. The CDR3 length is 13 residues. Per the germline V gene, CDR1 is SEHNR and CDR2 is FQNEAQ (reference sequence). The trim removed 5 bases at V and 3 bases at J, leaving 2 bases unmatched. CDR3 nucleotides: TGTGCCAGCAGCCTGACAGGGGACACTGAAGCTTTCTTT. Encoded protein: CASSLTGDTEAFF.

This rearrangement joins TRBV5-1 to TRBJ2-7; 10 bases map to TRBD1. Germline CDR1 reads SGHRS; CDR2 reads YFSETQ. The CDR3 runs to 17 residues. Unmatched junction bases numbered 15, after V lost 4 bases and J lost 5 bases. CDR3 sequence reads: CASSPGTGAASMNEQYF. For the CDR3, the DNA is TGCGCCAGCAGCCCCGGGACAGGGGCCGCTAGTATGAACGAGCAGTACTTC.

This chain links TRBV5-6 with TRBJ1-2; D is perhaps TRBD1 (5 bases). The V end lost 4 bases, the J end lost 1 base, and 14 bases lay between the germline ends. Germline V gene sequence: CDR1 SGHDT, CDR2 YYEEEE. The CDR3 sequence is 15 residues long. CDR3: CASSLDGTLNYGYTF. DNA for the CDR3: TGTGCCAGCAGCCTCGACGGGACCCTTAACTATGGCTACACCTTC.

With respect to this clone: Sequence at one end of the junction differs from germline and may be a read error. The rearrangement uses TRBV29-1 and TRBJ2-7; D is unresolved. Germline CDR1 reads SQVTM; CDR2 reads ANQGSEA. This CDR3 has 14 amino acids. CDR3 sequence (DNA): TGCAGCGTGGAAGATGCCACCCGAGGCGACGAGCAGTACTTC. Its protein is CSVEDATRGDEQYF.

The chain uses TRBV29-1 and TRBJ2-5; tentatively, D is TRBD1 (5 bases). Germline V lookup: CDR1 SQVTM, CDR2 ANQGSEA. The CDR3 spans 14 residues. V was cut by 6 bases and J by 5 bases, with 19 bases left in between. The CDR3 loop is CSVPARQGGETQYF. The CDR3 bases are TGCAGCGTCCCAGCGCGCCAGGGTGGGGAGACCCAGTACTTC.

CDR3 sequence reads: CASSLRVVSTDTQYF. The CDR3 DNA sequence: TGTGCCAGCAGCTTAAGGGTCGTCAGCACAGATACGCAGTATTTT. The chain couples TRBV5-6 to TRBJ2-3; D uncertain. V was shortened by 2 bases and J by 0 bases, with 10 bases between the two germline ends. There are 15 residues in the CDR3. Germline CDR1 is SGHDT and CDR2 is YYEEEE.

The chain employs TRBV5-4 and TRBJ1-5, with D possibly TRBD1 on 5 matching bases. Germline assignment: CDR1 SGHNT and CDR2 YYREEE (reference sequence). The CDR3 is 14 residues long. Trimming removed 0 bases from V and 8 bases from J, with 12 bases in between. Here the CDR3 reads CASSLGGTSKPQHF. The CDR3 nucleotides read TGTGCCAGCAGCTTGGGCGGGACTTCGAAGCCCCAGCATTTT.

This chain links TRBV5-6 with TRBJ1-4, with D hard to call. Germline V gene data show CDR1 as SGHDT and CDR2 as YYEEEE. CDR3 length equals 15 residues. Trimming removed 2 bases from V and 7 bases from J, with 15 bases in between. CDR3 coding DNA: TGTGCCAGCAGCTTACTTACCGTTGGAGGTGAAAAACTGTTTTTT. It translates to CASSLLTVGGEKLFF.

The chain has TRBV2 and TRBJ1-1; D gene uncertain. Trimming took off 6 bases at V and 3 bases at J, with 14 bases between the two ends. The germline V gene encodes CDR1 SNHLY and CDR2 FYNNEI. The CDR3 totals 14 residues. The CDR3 DNA reads TGTGCCAGCAGCCTCGGCGGGTCCCACACTGAAGCTTTCTTT. This sequence encodes CASSLGGSHTEAFF.

The chain is built from TRBV7-2 and TRBJ2-1; the D is unclear. Looked up from germline, CDR1 is SGHTA and CDR2 is FQGNSA. CDR3 size: 12 residues. V lost 2 bases and J 5 bases, leaving 4 bases between the germline ends. The CDR3 nucleotides read TGTGCCAGCAGCTTAAGGGACAATGAGCAGTTCTTC. Amino acid sequence: CASSLRDNEQFF.

The V call is TRBV4-2, the J call TRBJ2-5; possibly TRBD1 for D (6 bases). Trimming stripped 0 bases from V and 4 bases from J, with 9 bases between. The CDR3 is 14 residues long. The germline V gene encodes CDR1 LGHNA and CDR2 YNFKEQ. The CDR3 nucleotides are TGTGCCAGCAGCCAAGATCCACAGGGAGAGACCCAGTACTTC. Its protein is CASSQDPQGETQYF.

In this sample, this clone turned up once. The chain employs TRBV28 and TRBJ2-1; tentatively, D is TRBD1 or TRBD2 (6 bases each). The CDR3 has 15 residues. V lost 4 bases and J 9 bases, leaving 19 bases between the germline ends. Germline V gives CDR1 MDHEN, CDR2 SYDVKM. This CDR3 reads CASSSGQWGAAEQFF. CDR3 nucleotides: TGTGCCAGCAGTTCCGGACAGTGGGGGGCGGCTGAGCAGTTCTTC.

The rearrangement links TRBV6-1 to TRBJ2-7; D remains unclear. Per the germline V gene, CDR1 is MNHNS and CDR2 is SASEGT. CDR3 length: 11 residues. V shed 8 bases and J shed 6 bases, with 11 bases lying between them. The CDR3: CASHRLGEQYF. CDR3 sequence (DNA): TGTGCCAGCCATAGACTGGGCGAGCAGTACTTC.

V usage is TRBV11-2 and J usage is TRBJ2-4, with D perhaps TRBD1 or TRBD2 (5 bases each). CDR1 SGHAT and CDR2 FQNNGV come from the germline V gene. This CDR3 region has 11 residues. Trimming left V 4 bases short and J 11 bases short, with 9 bases between. The CDR3 nucleotides are TGTGCCAGCAGCTCCGGGACCCTTCAGTACTTC. This codes for CASSSGTLQYF.

The V and J genes are TRBV28 and TRBJ2-3, with 9 positions matching TRBD2. Germline V gives CDR1 MDHEN, CDR2 SYDVKM. This CDR3 region has 14 residues. The CDR3 sequence is CAGASGTGTDTQYF. CDR3 coding DNA: TGTGCGGGGGCTAGCGGGACGGGCACAGATACGCAGTATTTT.